These 17 T cell receptor beta chains were sequenced from one sample in a study of siplizumab effects on memory and regulatory T cells. Assay: immunoSEQ multiplex PCR; the TCRdb copy retains only in-frame clones and omits some. The sample consists of tens of thousands of clones, 80% to 90% of them appearing once. Specimen: Tregs sorted from blood. The receptors shown here come from a human donor in good health.

This chain uses TRBV12-5 with TRBJ1-3; no definite D call. The CDR3 is made up of 15 amino acids. Germline V gene data show CDR1 as LGHNT and CDR2 as FRNRAP. The ends were cut back, 0 bases at V and 0 bases at J, with 6 bases in the middle. CDR3: CASGLVSYSGNTIYF. The CDR3 DNA reads as TGTGCTAGTGGTTTGGTGAGCTACTCTGGAAACACCATATATTTT.

The rearrangement uses TRBV30 and TRBJ1-2; D remains unclear. This CDR3 spans 18 amino acids. V lost 0 bases and J lost 5, with 25 bases in between. CDR1 and CDR2 (germline): GTSNPN, SVGIG (reference sequence). DNA of the CDR3: TGTGCCTGGAGTGTGGGGTCACTTGATACGGGCCAAGCGTATGGCTACACCTTC. Its protein product is CAWSVGSLDTGQAYGYTF.

The chain employs TRBV30 and TRBJ1-5; no definite D call. The V gene's germline CDR1 is GTSNPN and CDR2 SVGIG (reference sequence). Trimming removed 5 bases at V and 7 bases at J, with 12 bases between. The CDR3 length is 12 residues. The CDR3 is CAWQEPGQPQHF. The DNA for the CDR3 is TGTGCCTGGCAAGAGCCAGGCCAGCCCCAGCATTTT.

This chain joins TRBV5-4 and TRBJ2-3; 8 bases map to TRBD2. The CDR3 loop spans 16 amino acids. CDR1 is SGHNT and CDR2 is YYREEE in the germline V gene (reference sequence). With V trimmed by 0 bases and J by 4 bases, 7 bases remained unmatched. CDR3: CASSLVAGGLADTQYF. CDR3 bases: TGTGCCAGCAGCTTGGTGGCGGGGGGACTGGCAGATACGCAGTATTTT.

The chain links TRBV11-2 to TRBJ1-2; D gene uncertain. This CDR3 is built from 13 residues. Trimming shortened V by 5 bases and J by 0 bases, and 7 bases separated the two germline ends. Germline loops: CDR1 SGHAT, CDR2 FQNNGV. Here the CDR3 DNA reads TGTGCCAGCAGCCCTCTAGCTAACTATGGCTACACCTTC. It codes for CASSPLANYGYTF.

This clone was seen only once. The chain couples TRBV5-1 to TRBJ2-7; the D gene is possibly TRBD2 (7 bases). Trimming took 1 base from V and 2 from J, leaving 16 bases between them. Germline CDR1 is SGHRS and CDR2 is YFSETQ. The CDR3 is made up of 16 amino acids. The CDR3, as DNA: TGCGCCAGCAGCTTGCTGTCCGGGGGGCTAACCTACGAGCAGTACTTC. Residues: CASSLLSGGLTYEQYF.

This clone is a singleton in its sample. The J gene is TRBJ1-1, the V gene TRBV18, with TRBD1 identical over 7 bases. Germline values: CDR1 KGHSH, CDR2 LQKENI. CDR3 length: 13 amino acids. V gave up 8 bases and J gave up 3 bases; unmatched junction bases: 6. The CDR3: CASRTGRDTEAFF. As DNA, the CDR3 is TGTGCCAGCAGGACAGGTAGAGACACTGAAGCTTTCTTT.

This chain connects TRBV10-3 to TRBJ1-5; D ambiguous. Trimming removed 4 bases from V and 2 bases from J, with 12 bases in between. CDR3 size: 15 residues. Germline V gene lookup returns CDR1 ENHRY and CDR2 SYGVKD. The CDR3, as DNA: TGTGCCATCAGTGTGGGCCTTGAGGGCAATCAGCCCCAGCATTTT. This codes for CAISVGLEGNQPQHF.

V usage is TRBV6-1 and J usage is TRBJ1-1, with TRBD1 as a possible D gene (5 bases). V shed 5 bases and J shed 5 bases, with 15 bases lying between them. CDR1 is MNHNS and CDR2 is SASEGT in the germline V gene. This CDR3 has 14 residues. In DNA form, the CDR3 reads TGTGCCAGCAGTCAACCCCAGGGAAAAACTGAAGCTTTCTTT. This encodes CASSQPQGKTEAFF.

This chain uses TRBV4-2 with TRBJ1-4; the D gene is possibly TRBD1 (5 bases). The length of the CDR3 is 14 residues. Per germline, CDR1 LGHNA and CDR2 YNFKEQ. With 4 bases removed from V and 1 base from J, the gap between germline ends came to 7 bases. Written as DNA, the CDR3 is TGTGCCAGCAGCCCGACAGTAACTAATGAAAAACTGTTTTTT. This translates into CASSPTVTNEKLFF.

The chain links TRBV7-2 to TRBJ2-7; D remains ambiguous. V lost 2 bases to trimming and J lost 7 bases, with 9 bases between them. CDR1 and CDR2 (germline): SGHTA, FQGNSA. The CDR3 spans 12 residues. As DNA, the CDR3 is TGTGCCAGCAGCTTAAGTCAGGAAGAGCAGTACTTC. It specifies CASSLSQEEQYF.

The chain employs TRBV28 and TRBJ1-5; D call uncertain. The CDR3 contains 11 residues. Germline V gives CDR1 MDHEN, CDR2 SYDVKM. The germline V and J ends were trimmed by 7 bases and 3 bases, with 4 bases remaining between them. The CDR3 nucleotides are TGTGCCAGCACCGACAATCAGCCCCAGCATTTT. It encodes CASTDNQPQHF. The entire variable domain, with the rest obtained from reference TRBV28 and TRBJ1-5, is as follows: DVKVTQSSRYLVKRTGEKVFLECVQDMDHENMFWYRQDPGLGLRLIYFSYDVKMKEKGDIPEGYSVSREKKERFSLILESASTNQTSMYLCASTDNQPQHFGDGTRLSIL.

The chain combines TRBV29-1 with TRBJ1-1; D is uncertain. Germline CDR1 reads SQVTM; CDR2 reads ANQGSEA. This CDR3 contains 12 residues. V lost 4 bases to trimming and J lost 0 bases, with 6 bases between them. CDR3 bases: TGCAGCGTTGCCGATATGAACACTGAAGCTTTCTTT. Encoded protein: CSVADMNTEAFF.

The V and J genes are TRBV7-2 and TRBJ2-2, with 8 bases matching TRBD2. With 5 bases clipped from V and 3 bases from J, the junction kept 5 bases outside the gene matches. Germline loops: CDR1 SGHTA, CDR2 FQGNSA. The CDR3 totals 15 residues. The CDR3 DNA follows: TGTGCCAGCAGCGCTAGCGGGTTATACACCGGGGAGCTGTTTTTT. Its protein is CASSASGLYTGELFF. Combining the CDR3 with reference TRBV7-2 and TRBJ2-2 gives the whole variable domain GAGVSQSPSNKVTEKGKDVELRCDPISGHTALYWYRQSLGQGLEFLIYFQGNSAPDKSGLPSDRFSAERTGGSVSTLTIQRTQQEDSAVYLCASSASGLYTGELFFGEGSRLTVL.

The V and J genes are TRBV6-5 and TRBJ2-7; D is uncertain. Trimming left V 7 bases short and J 5 bases short, with 12 bases between. Germline V CDR1 and CDR2: MNHEY, SVGAGI. The CDR3 runs 12 residues. This CDR3 reads CASTGPADEQYF. The CDR3 nucleotides read TGTGCCAGCACTGGACCTGCGGACGAGCAGTACTTC.

The count of this clone is one. The CDR3 DNA reads TGTGCCAGCAGACTAACTAGCGGGGCCAAACGGGGCGAGCAGTACTTC. This sequence encodes CASRLTSGAKRGEQYF. The J gene is TRBJ2-7, the V gene TRBV7-2, with 10 bases fitting TRBD2. The CDR3 length is 16 residues. The trim removed 6 bases at V and 6 bases at J, leaving 14 bases unmatched. The germline gives CDR1 SGHTA, CDR2 FQGNSA.

This chain joins TRBV28 and TRBJ1-4; perhaps TRBD1 as D (6 bases). CDR1 is MDHEN, CDR2 SYDVKM, per germline. CDR3 length: 13 amino acids. Trimming cost V 9 bases and J 8 bases, with 16 bases left between them. CDR3 coding DNA: TGTGCCAGTAAACCGGGAGGGGGGGAAAAACTGTTTTTT. Its protein is CASKPGGGEKLFF. Using reference TRBV28 and TRBJ1-4 for the parts outside the CDR3, the full variable domain is DVKVTQSSRYLVKRTGEKVFLECVQDMDHENMFWYRQDPGLGLRLIYFSYDVKMKEKGDIPEGYSVSREKKERFSLILESASTNQTSMYLCASKPGGGEKLFFGSGTQLSVL.